These T cell receptor beta chains were read from a single sample in a study of graft-versus-host responses after intestinal transplantation. Sequencing used immunoSEQ multiplex PCR; TCRdb keeps in-frame clones, though not all of them. The sample lists 20,000 to 30,000 clones; approximately 85% were seen once. Source: PBMCs, taken 450 to 480 days after intestinal transplant. These receptors all come from a human patient who received an intestinal transplant, so some T cells may come from the graft donor. The CDR3 runs from the conserved cysteine through the conserved F or W. A D gene is named only where the DNA matches it firmly. Size is stated for part of the rows, as once, few or many counts, or as a class when the clone is expanded.

clone_size	v_call	d_call	j_call	cdr3_nt	cdr3_aa
-	TRBV7-3	TRBD2	TRBJ2-2	TGTGCCAGCAGCCTGGGACTAGCGGGAGCCGGGGAGCTGTTTTTT	CASSLGLAGAGELFF
-	TRBV7-2	-	TRBJ1-3	TGTGCCAGCAGCCCGACGACGGGGTCTGGAAACACCATATATTTT	CASSPTTGSGNTIYF
-	TRBV2	-	TRBJ1-3	TGTGCCAGCAGTCGGCTTCTCTCTGGAAACACCATATATTTT	CASSRLLSGNTIYF
-	TRBV9	TRBD1	TRBJ1-2	TGTGCCAGCACCTCCACCCCAGGGGGATATGACTACACCTTC	CASTSTPGGYDYTF
-	TRBV7-9	-	TRBJ2-1	TGTGCCAGCAGCGGGATACTAGCCGGCTCCTACAATGAGCAGTTCTTC	CASSGILAGSYNEQFF
-	TRBV19	-	TRBJ2-5	TGTGCCAGTAGTTGGCACTCCCAAGAGACCCAGTACTTC	CASSWHSQETQYF
-	TRBV29-1	TRBD2	TRBJ2-5	TGCAGCGTTTGCCCAGCGGGAGGAGCAGAGACCCAGTACTTC	CSVCPAGGAETQYF
-	TRBV9	-	TRBJ2-7	TGTGCCAGCAGCGTAGAGCTGGGCGAGCAGTACTTC	CASSVELGEQYF
-	TRBV5-4	-	TRBJ2-3	TGTGCCTCAAGCTTGTCACCAGTCGGCACAGATACGCAGTATTTT	CASSLSPVGTDTQYF
once	TRBV6-5	-	TRBJ1-3	TGTGCCAGCGGGGCGCCTGGAAACACCATATATTTT	CASGAPGNTIYF
-	TRBV7-6	-	TRBJ2-1	TGTGCCAGCAGCCCGCCGGGGAATCGCAATGAGCAGTTCTTC	CASSPPGNRNEQFF
once	TRBV13	TRBD2	TRBJ2-3	TGTGCCAGCAGCTTCCGGACTAGCGGGAGAGATACGCAGTATTTT	CASSFRTSGRDTQYF
once	TRBV4-1	-	TRBJ1-4	TGCGCCAGCAGCCAAGCCCGACAGCCAACTAATGAAAAACTGTTTTTT	CASSQARQPTNEKLFF
-	TRBV2	TRBD1	TRBJ1-2	TGTGCCAGCAGAGTACAGGGGGCTCGGGGCTACACCTTC	CASRVQGARGYTF
-	TRBV15	TRBD2	TRBJ2-1	TGTGCCACCAGCACTAGCGGAAACAATGAGCAGTTCTTC	CATSTSGNNEQFF
-	TRBV5-8	TRBD1	TRBJ2-7	TGTGCCAGCAGCTTGGGACAGGGGGCGACTGAAACCTACGAGCAGTACTTC	CASSLGQGATETYEQYF
few	TRBV6-6	-	TRBJ1-3	TGTGCCAGCGGGAGCTCTGGAAACACCATATATTTT	CASGSSGNTIYF
once	TRBV18	TRBD1	TRBJ1-5	TGTGCCAGCTCGGGAGGAGGGGGCCAGCCCCAGCATTTT	CASSGGGGQPQHF
-	TRBV7-7	-	TRBJ2-2	TGTGCTAGCAGCTTAGATCCGGGCACCGGGGAGCTGTTTTTT	CASSLDPGTGELFF
-	TRBV19	-	TRBJ2-5	TGTGCCAGCAATCAAGCTGGAGGGAGGGAGACCCAGTACTTC	CASNQAGGRETQYF
few	TRBV30	-	TRBJ2-7	TGTGCCTGGAGAACTACAGGGATCCCCTACGAGCAGTACTTC	CAWRTTGIPYEQYF
-	TRBV29-1	TRBD1	TRBJ2-7	TGCAGCGTTGTTCCTAAAAATAGACAGGGCTCCTACGAGCAGTACTTC	CSVVPKNRQGSYEQYF
-	TRBV11-3	-	TRBJ2-3	TGTGCCAGCAGCTTAGGCTCAACTAGCACAGATACGCAGTATTTT	CASSLGSTSTDTQYF
-	TRBV13	-	TRBJ2-7	TGTGCCAGCAGCTCCGGACAAAACTACGAGCAGTACTTC	CASSSGQNYEQYF
-	TRBV18	-	TRBJ2-3	TGTGCCAGCTCACCCCGTTCGACAGGCCGCACAGATACGCAGTATTTT	CASSPRSTGRTDTQYF
-	TRBV6-1	-	TRBJ2-1	TGTGCCAGCAGTGAACAGGGGTTTGAGCAGTTCTTC	CASSEQGFEQFF
-	TRBV6-5	-	TRBJ2-7	TGTGCCAGCACCGACACAGGGTCCGTCTTCGAGCAGTACTTC	CASTDTGSVFEQYF
-	TRBV6-1	TRBD1	TRBJ1-2	TGTGCCAGCTACGACAGGGTAGGACTCCATGGCTACACCTTC	CASYDRVGLHGYTF
-	TRBV4-1	-	TRBJ2-7	TGCGCCAGCAGCCAAGATTGGGCAGGGATCGCCTACGAGCAGTACTTC	CASSQDWAGIAYEQYF
-	TRBV10-3	-	TRBJ2-3	TGTGCCATCAGTGAGTCTACAGATACGCAGTATTTT	CAISESTDTQYF
once	TRBV4-1	-	TRBJ1-1	TGCGCCAGCAGCCAGATTACCGGGACACTAAACACTGAAGCTTTCTTT	CASSQITGTLNTEAFF
-	TRBV29-1	-	TRBJ1-1	TGCAGCGTTGGGGGCAGCCGGGGCACTGAAGCTTTCTTT	CSVGGSRGTEAFF
-	TRBV6-6	-	TRBJ2-1	TGTGCCAGCAGTTACGTCTCCCTGGGCGGATCCAATGAGCAGTTCTTC	CASSYVSLGGSNEQFF
-	TRBV14	-	TRBJ1-1	TGTGCCAGCAGCCAAGGCCGGAACACTGAAGCTTTCTTT	CASSQGRNTEAFF
-	TRBV6-6	-	TRBJ2-6	TGTGCCAGCAGTTCGGGGGGCGGCTCTGGGGCCAACGTCCTGACTTTC	CASSSGGGSGANVLTF
-	TRBV6-9	TRBD2	TRBJ2-7	TGTGCCAGCAGTTACCAGCGGGAGGCCGTCTACGAGCAGTACTTC	CASSYQREAVYEQYF
-	TRBV7-8	-	TRBJ2-2	TGTGCCAGCAGCCCAAGGGGGGAGAACACCGGGGAGCTGTTTTTT	CASSPRGENTGELFF
-	TRBV6-5	-	TRBJ2-2	TGTGCCAGCAGTTCCGGGACTGCCGCGTGGACCGGGGAGCTGTTTTTT	CASSSGTAAWTGELFF
-	TRBV6-1	-	TRBJ1-5	TGTGCCAGCAGTACAGGGCCCAATCAGCCCCAGCATTTT	CASSTGPNQPQHF
-	TRBV7-2	TRBD1	TRBJ1-4	TGTGCCAGCAGCTTACAGGGGGCGGCTAATGAAAAACTGTTTTTT	CASSLQGAANEKLFF
-	TRBV27	-	TRBJ2-7	TGTGCCAGCAGTCGGACAGAGTTTTTCTCCTACGAGCAGTACTTC	CASSRTEFFSYEQYF
-	TRBV19	-	TRBJ2-2	TGTGCCAGTAGTTCTCTAGCGCAATATGCGAACACCGGGGAGCTGTTTTTT	CASSSLAQYANTGELFF
-	TRBV5-6	-	TRBJ1-2	TGTGCCAGCTCCCGGGTCTATGGCTACACCTTC	CASSRVYGYTF
-	TRBV6-6	-	TRBJ2-2	TGTGCCAGCAGCCGTATGCAGAGAGGGACCGGGGAGCTGTTTTTT	CASSRMQRGTGELFF
-	TRBV4-2	-	TRBJ2-3	TGTGCCAGCAGCCAAGAAGTCGGAGGCACAGATACGCAGTATTTT	CASSQEVGGTDTQYF
-	TRBV6-6	-	TRBJ1-3	TGTGCCAGCAGGGGCAGCGGAAACACCATATATTTT	CASRGSGNTIYF
-	TRBV5-1	TRBD2	TRBJ2-1	TGCGCCAGCAGCTTTCTGAGCGGGAGGGCACGTGAGCAGTTCTTC	CASSFLSGRAREQFF
-	TRBV5-1	-	TRBJ2-3	TGCGCCAGCAGCTTGTCAACAGATACGCAGTATTTT	CASSLSTDTQYF
few	TRBV6-1	-	TRBJ2-7	TGTGCCAGCATCGGGACTTCCCTTAAGGAGCAGTACTTC	CASIGTSLKEQYF
few	TRBV5-4	TRBD2	TRBJ2-5	TGTGCCAGCAGCTTATCGGGAGGGGGCCAAGAGACCCAGTACTTC	CASSLSGGGQETQYF
-	TRBV4-2	-	TRBJ1-6	TGTGCCAGCAGCCAAGCAGAAAATTCACCCCTCCACTTT	CASSQAENSPLHF
-	TRBV5-1	-	TRBJ2-7	TGCGCCAGCAGCTTCGGGCAGGGGTCCTACGAGCAGTACTTC	CASSFGQGSYEQYF
-	TRBV7-7	TRBD2	TRBJ2-3	TGTGCTAGCAGCTTACTCGGGAGGGCCTCAGATACGCAGTATTTT	CASSLLGRASDTQYF
-	TRBV6-5	-	TRBJ1-5	TGTGCCAGCAGTTACCCCAGGGCCGGTCAGCCCCAGCATTTT	CASSYPRAGQPQHF